A single sample gave rise to the 16 T cell receptor beta chains below, sequenced in a study of blood T cells in healthy people across ages. Primed by a sample-barcoded 5' primer and a J-beta primer mix, a second PCR proceeded for 7 to 11 cycles. MiXCR, applied by TCRdb to the 5' RACE reads, yields one record per CDR3 protein. The sample holds 1.4 million or so distinct CDR3 sequences, less than 45% seen once. What was sequenced was blood. These receptors were collected from a woman under 30 in good health.

DNA for the CDR3: TGTGCCAGCAGCGTAGCTCCGGGTTGGACAGATACGCAGTATTTT. Its protein product is CASSVAPGWTDTQYF. The V and J genes are TRBV9 and TRBJ2-3; D gene uncertain. This CDR3 comprises 15 residues. The germline V and J ends were trimmed by 0 bases and 3 bases, with 11 bases remaining between them. Germline V lookup: CDR1 SGDLS, CDR2 YYNGEE.

Only a few counts were recorded for this clonotype. In DNA, the CDR3 is TGTGCCAGCACGGCGGAGGCAATCAGAACAGATACGCAGTATTTT. Protein: CASTAEAIRTDTQYF. The chain employs TRBV12-3 or TRBV12-4 and TRBJ2-3; D may be TRBD2 (5 bases). This CDR3 is 15 amino acids long. Trimming removed 7 bases at V and 3 bases at J, with 17 bases between.

The chain employs TRBV9 and TRBJ2-1; D is ambiguous. Germline CDR1 reads SGDLS; CDR2 reads YYNGEE. V was shortened by 0 bases and J by 7 bases, with 8 bases between the two germline ends. This CDR3 is 13 amino acids long. The CDR3, as DNA: TGTGCCAGCAGCGTAGAAAAATCGAATGAGCAGTTCTTC. Its translation: CASSVEKSNEQFF.

V usage is TRBV6-4 and J usage is TRBJ1-1, with a tentative D call TRBD1 (5 bases). Germline lookup yields CDR1 MRHNA and CDR2 SNTAGT. V lost 5 bases and J lost 0, with 10 bases in between. This CDR3 is built from 14 residues. The CDR3 region has the DNA TGTGCCAGCAGTAAGGACACCCTGAACACTGAAGCTTTCTTT. Translating gives CASSKDTLNTEAFF.

V usage is TRBV7-8 and J usage is TRBJ2-3; no firm D call. From germline, CDR1 is SGHVS and CDR2 FQNEAQ. Between the trimmed V and J ends, which lost 1 base and 0 bases, there was a span of 5 bases. The CDR3 runs to 14 residues. The CDR3 DNA follows: TGTGCCAGCAGCTTAGTCTACAGCACAGATACGCAGTATTTT. Translation: CASSLVYSTDTQYF.

This clonotype was seen only a few times. The chain recombines TRBV29-1 with TRBJ2-7; D is tentatively TRBD1 or TRBD2 (5 bases each). Germline CDR1 and CDR2: SQVTM and ANQGSEA. The ends were cut back, 5 bases at V and 3 bases at J, with 11 bases in the middle. The CDR3 is 12 amino acids. For the CDR3, the DNA is TGCAGCGTTCTGGGGGACCGCTACGAGCAGTACTTC. Residues: CSVLGDRYEQYF.

The CDR3 DNA follows: TGTGCCAGCAGCTCAACTTTGCAAGAGACCCAGTACTTC. This translates into CASSSTLQETQYF. V gene TRBV7-9 combines with J gene TRBJ2-5, with unresolved D. Trimming took off 4 bases at V and 2 bases at J, with 8 bases between the two ends. The CDR3 has 13 residues. Germline values: CDR1 SEHNR, CDR2 FQNEAQ (reference sequence).

This sequence joins TRBV6-2 or TRBV6-3 and TRBJ2-1, with a weak D call TRBD2 (6 bases). V lost 7 bases, J lost 2 bases, and 18 bases lay in between. CDR1 is MNHEY, CDR2 SVGEGT, per germline. The CDR3 has 16 amino acids. This CDR3 reads CASTTGARLPYNEQFF. CDR3 DNA sequence: TGTGCCAGCACCACGGGAGCGAGACTGCCCTACAATGAGCAGTTCTTC.

This clonotype was detected ten times or more. V usage is TRBV7-2 and J usage is TRBJ2-7; unclear D gene. CDR3 size: 14 residues. The germline CDR1 and CDR2 sequences are SGHTA and FQGNSA. V lost 1 base and J lost 0, with 7 bases in between. CDR3 coding DNA: TGTGCCAGCAGCTTAGTGTCTAGCTCCTACGAGCAGTACTTC. Encoded protein: CASSLVSSSYEQYF.

The rearrangement uses TRBV29-1 and TRBJ2-7; D is unclear. V lost 5 bases and J 2 bases, leaving 13 bases between the germline ends. Germline V CDR1 and CDR2: SQVTM, ANQGSEA. The CDR3 contains 13 residues. CDR3 sequence: CSVRSALTYEQYF. In nucleotides, the CDR3 is TGCAGCGTTCGAAGCGCACTCACCTACGAGCAGTACTTC.

The chain joins TRBV29-1 to TRBJ1-1, with 7 bases matching TRBD1. This CDR3 has 14 amino acids. Germline assignment: CDR1 SQVTM and CDR2 ANQGSEA. The V and J ends lost 5 bases and 5 bases, in that order; junction bases with no gene match: 11. CDR3 nucleotide sequence: TGCAGCGTTACTCTACAGGGGAGGAGGACTGAAGCTTTCTTT. It codes for CSVTLQGRRTEAFF.

This clonotype has just a few counts. The V and J genes are TRBV5-1 and TRBJ2-7, with D possibly being TRBD2 (6 bases). The ends were cut back, 4 bases at V and 3 bases at J, with 17 bases in the middle. CDR1 SGHRS and CDR2 YFSETQ come from the germline V gene. This CDR3 is built from 15 residues. The CDR3 region has the DNA TGCGCCAGCAGCCCCTTGGAGGGATTGAACTACGAGCAGTACTTC. It encodes CASSPLEGLNYEQYF.

This clonotype occurred many times. The chain recombines TRBV29-1 with TRBJ2-6, with D hard to call. Trimming left V 4 bases short and J 0 bases short, with 13 bases between. The CDR3 is 16 residues long. Germline V CDR1 and CDR2: SQVTM, ANQGSEA. The CDR3 here is CSVVNSAFSGANVLTF. Here the CDR3 DNA reads TGCAGCGTTGTTAACAGCGCTTTCTCTGGGGCCAACGTCCTGACTTTC.

In this sample, this clonotype turned up many times. The genes are TRBV21-1 and TRBJ1-1. TRBV21-1 is noted as a pseudogene. The CDR3 totals 10 residues. In DNA form, the CDR3 reads TGCGGCTCCCTGAACACTGAAGCTTTCTTT. Its protein is CGSLNTEAFF.

The chain links TRBV11-3 to TRBJ2-1; no reliable D call. The V end was cut by 1 base, the J end by 10 bases, with 11 bases between. CDR1 and CDR2 from the germline V gene are SGHNT and YENEEA. The CDR3 has 13 amino acids. CDR3 bases: TGTGCCAGCAGCTTAGGTTCGGTCTCCGAGCAGTTCTTC. Translating it yields CASSLGSVSEQFF.

This chain connects TRBV20-1 to TRBJ2-1, with 8 bases lining up with TRBD2. CDR1 DFQATT and CDR2 SNEGSKA come from the germline V gene (reference sequence). V gave up 0 bases and J gave up 2 bases; unmatched junction bases: 6. The CDR3 is 16 residues long. Written as DNA, the CDR3 is TGCAGTGCTAGAGACCCTACTAGCGGCCCCTACAATGAGCAGTTCTTC. It specifies CSARDPTSGPYNEQFF.